A single sample is the source of the 22 T cell receptor beta chains below, sequenced in a study of blood T cells in healthy people across ages. The use of a sample-barcoded 5' primer and a J-beta primer mix characterized a second PCR of about 7 to 12 cycles. TCRdb reprocessed the 5' RACE reads via MiXCR and lists one record per CDR3 protein. The sample holds approximately 900,000 distinct CDR3 sequences, about 44% seen once. Sequencing used blood. The origin of the receptors is a man aged 30 to 39 in good health.

The chain employs TRBV6-2 or TRBV6-3 and TRBJ1-1, with D unclear. There are 13 residues in the CDR3. The V gene lost 6 bases and the J gene lost 1 base, with 9 bases spanning the gap. Per the germline V gene, CDR1 is MNHEY and CDR2 is SVGEGT. The CDR3 sequence is CASRVEANTEAFF. CDR3 sequence (DNA): TGTGCCAGCAGAGTTGAAGCGAACACTGAAGCTTTCTTT.

The count of this clonotype is one. J is TRBJ2-5 and V is TRBV7-3; unclear D gene. CDR3 size: 15 residues. Germline V lookup: CDR1 SGHTA, CDR2 FQGTGA. Trimming removed 2 bases from V and 0 bases from J, with 10 bases in between. The CDR3 region has the DNA TGTGCCAGCAGCTTAGGCTACGGTGACCAAGAGACCCAGTACTTC. It codes for CASSLGYGDQETQYF.

This clonotype appeared many times. This chain connects TRBV20-1 to TRBJ2-1; 7 nucleotides align to TRBD2. Per the germline V gene, CDR1 is DFQATT and CDR2 is SNEGSKA (reference sequence). The junction had 10 bases not matched to a gene; V was cut back by 3 bases and J by 8 bases. The CDR3 extends over 14 amino acids. CDR3 nucleotide sequence: TGCAGTGCTAGTCACGGACTAGAGATAGATGAGCAGTTCTTC. Translating gives CSASHGLEIDEQFF.

The V gene is TRBV2, the J gene TRBJ1-1; D unresolved. Germline V CDR1 and CDR2: SNHLY, FYNNEI. V dropped 1 base and J dropped 2 bases, with 8 bases sitting between them. The CDR3 spans 14 residues. The CDR3: CASSEVPINTEAFF. CDR3 nucleotides: TGTGCCAGCAGTGAAGTTCCGATTAACACTGAAGCTTTCTTT.

V is TRBV10-3 and J is TRBJ2-3, with D unclear. The length of the CDR3 is 13 residues. Trimming took 4 bases from V and 2 from J, leaving 7 bases between them. Germline V gene data show CDR1 as ENHRY and CDR2 as SYGVKD. CDR3 sequence: CAISGTLTDTQYF. In DNA, the CDR3 is TGTGCCATCAGTGGAACCCTCACAGATACGCAGTATTTT.

To note about this clonotype: A much larger clone is a single base away; this may be a read error. The chain uses TRBV3-1 and TRBJ2-7; TRBD2 is a possible D gene (7 bases). The germline CDR1 and CDR2 sequences are LGHDT and YNNKEL (reference sequence). This CDR3 contains 13 residues. Trimming cost V 6 bases and J 7 bases, with 16 bases left between them. The CDR3 loop is CASRTGGRHEQYF. The CDR3 region has the DNA TGTGCCAGCAGAACGGGGGGCCGTCATGAGCAGTACTTC.

V gene TRBV3-1 combines with J gene TRBJ2-1, with 8 bases lining up with TRBD2. Trimming cost V 3 bases and J 0 bases; bases outside gene matches: 1. CDR3 size: 15 residues. Germline-derived CDR1 and CDR2 are LGHDT and YNNKEL (reference sequence). The chain's CDR3 is CASSHRGGSYNEQFF. CDR3 DNA: TGTGCCAGCAGCCACCGGGGGGGCTCCTACAATGAGCAGTTCTTC.

This clonotype was counted only a few times. This chain connects TRBV28 to TRBJ2-5; the match to TRBD2 covers 11 bases. CDR1 is MDHEN and CDR2 is SYDVKM in the germline V gene. The V and J ends lost 5 bases and 4 bases, in that order; junction bases with no gene match: 6. The CDR3 is 15 amino acids. CDR3 sequence: CASSIPLAGAETQYF. For the CDR3, the DNA is TGTGCCAGCAGTATACCACTAGCGGGGGCAGAGACCCAGTACTTC. Full variable domain (rest looked up from reference TRBV28 and TRBJ2-5): DVKVTQSSRYLVKRTGEKVFLECVQDMDHENMFWYRQDPGLGLRLIYFSYDVKMKEKGDIPEGYSVSREKKERFSLILESASTNQTSMYLCASSIPLAGAETQYFGPGTRLLVL.

This clonotype turned up a few times. The J gene is TRBJ2-3, the V gene TRBV5-1; 9 bases fit TRBD2. This CDR3 has 15 amino acids. The germline gives CDR1 SGHRS, CDR2 YFSETQ. The V segment lost 8 bases and the J segment 0 bases; nucleotides outside the gene matches: 7. This chain's CDR3 is CASHRGLASTDTQYF. CDR3 coding DNA: TGCGCCAGTCACCGGGGACTAGCAAGCACAGATACGCAGTATTTT. Filled out from reference TRBV5-1 and TRBJ2-3, the complete variable domain reads KAGVTQTPRYLIKTRGQQVTLSCSPISGHRSVSWYQQTPGQGLQFLFEYFSETQRNKGNFPGRFSGRQFSNSRSEMNVSTLELGDSALYLCASHRGLASTDTQYFGPGTRLTVL.

This chain uses TRBV29-1 with TRBJ2-3; D remains unclear. With 3 bases removed from V and 0 bases from J, the gap between germline ends came to 13 bases. The CDR3 consists of 15 residues. Germline assignment: CDR1 SQVTM and CDR2 ANQGSEA. CDR3 protein: CSVEPALGSTDTQYF. The CDR3 nucleotides read TGCAGCGTTGAGCCCGCGCTCGGGAGCACAGATACGCAGTATTTT.

In this sample, this clonotype turned up a few times. The chain uses TRBV7-2 and TRBJ2-5, with D possibly matching TRBD1 (6 bases). This CDR3 region has 15 residues. From germline, CDR1 is SGHTA and CDR2 FQGNSA. V lost 3 bases to trimming and J lost 1 base, with 12 bases between them. Here the CDR3 reads CASSLLRQAQETQYF. The CDR3 nucleotides read TGTGCCAGCAGCTTGCTTCGACAGGCCCAAGAGACCCAGTACTTC.

The genes are TRBV27 and TRBJ2-3; 10 bases fit TRBD2. V was clipped by 5 bases and J by 3 bases; unmatched bases: 8. This CDR3 spans 16 amino acids. In germline, CDR1 is MNHEY, CDR2 SMNVEV (reference sequence). CDR3 region: CASSDTSGMRTDTQYF. CDR3 sequence (DNA): TGTGCCAGCAGTGATACTAGCGGGATGAGAACAGATACGCAGTATTTT.

This clonotype has only a few counts. This chain joins TRBV7-2 and TRBJ2-1; D may be TRBD2 (6 bases). In germline, CDR1 is SGHTA, CDR2 FQGNSA. This CDR3 is 15 amino acids long. V was shortened by 5 bases and J by 5 bases, with 16 bases between the two germline ends. The CDR3 DNA reads as TGTGCCAGCAGCGACCCCCGGGACTTAAACAATGAGCAGTTCTTC. Translated: CASSDPRDLNNEQFF.

The chain carries TRBV24-1 and TRBJ2-7, with unresolved D. With 0 bases removed from V and 4 bases from J, the gap between germline ends came to 12 bases. The CDR3 totals 15 residues. Germline V lookup: CDR1 KGHDR, CDR2 SFDVKD. This CDR3 is CATSDLQAGRYEQYF. CDR3 DNA: TGTGCCACCAGTGATTTGCAAGCAGGCAGATACGAGCAGTACTTC.

The chain links TRBV7-2 to TRBJ2-7; the D gene is possibly TRBD2 (6 bases). The DNA matches TRBJ2-5 better at its end, which makes the J call doubtful. The CDR3 length is 15 residues. Germline CDR1 SGHTA, CDR2 FQGNSA. The CDR3 protein is CASSLVTSPPETQYF. The DNA for the CDR3 is TGTGCCAGCAGCTTAGTAACTAGCCCCCCGGAGACCCAGTACTTC.

This chain links TRBV10-3 with TRBJ2-7, with 9 nucleotides matching TRBD1. CDR3 size: 14 residues. V lost 6 bases to trimming and J lost 3 bases; unmatched junction nucleotides: 6. Looked up from germline, CDR1 is ENHRY and CDR2 is SYGVKD. CDR3 bases: TGTGCCATCAGAAGTACAGGGGGCAGCTACGAGCAGTACTTC. Amino acids: CAIRSTGGSYEQYF.

This chain uses TRBV5-1 with TRBJ1-6, with D possibly being TRBD1 (5 bases). The germline V gene has CDR1 SGHRS and CDR2 YFSETQ. The CDR3 is 15 residues long. The V gene lost 4 bases and the J gene lost 6 bases, with 14 bases spanning the gap. CDR3 sequence: CASSPKGTINSPLHF. CDR3 bases: TGCGCCAGCAGCCCTAAAGGGACCATTAATTCACCCCTCCACTTT.

The chain is built from TRBV4-1 and TRBJ1-6; 8 bases map to TRBD1. CDR3 length equals 17 residues. V was clipped by 1 base and J by 6 bases; unmatched bases: 8. Germline V gene data show CDR1 as MGHRA and CDR2 as YSYEKL. The CDR3 is CASSQVGQGPSNSPLHF. As DNA, the CDR3 is TGCGCCAGCAGCCAAGTAGGACAGGGACCTAGTAATTCACCCCTCCACTTT.

This clonotype was seen many times. One end of the junction varies from germline; a read error may be responsible. The rearrangement uses TRBV5-1 and TRBJ2-7, with TRBD1 matching 9 bases. Germline V gene lookup returns CDR1 SGHRS and CDR2 YFSETQ. There are 14 residues in the CDR3. CDR3 loop: CASSFGQGPYEQYF. DNA for the CDR3: TGTGCCAGCAGCTTCGGACAGGGGCCTTACGAGCAGTACTTC.

A remark on this clonotype: This clone may be a read error of a much larger clone one base away. The CDR3 is CASSIAGFNTEAFF. The CDR3 nucleotides are TGTGCCAGCAGCATAGCAGGTTTTAACACTGAAGCTTTCTTT. The rearrangement joins TRBV28 to TRBJ1-1, with D uncertain. CDR1 and CDR2 (germline): MDHEN, SYDVKM. The ends were cut back, 6 bases at V and 2 bases at J, with 13 bases in the middle. CDR3 length: 14 amino acids.

In this sample, this clonotype turned up a few times. The chain employs TRBV7-9 and TRBJ2-5; D is ambiguous. Trimming shortened V by 3 bases and J by 0 bases, and 14 bases separated the two germline ends. The CDR3 extends over 16 amino acids. The germline gives CDR1 SEHNR, CDR2 FQNEAQ (reference sequence). The CDR3 spells CASSFHGDKYQETQYF. CDR3 coding DNA: TGTGCCAGCAGCTTCCATGGCGACAAGTACCAAGAGACCCAGTACTTC.

The genes are TRBV6-2 or TRBV6-3 and TRBJ1-6; TRBD1 matches 7 bases. The germline gives CDR1 MNHEY, CDR2 SVGEGT. J gave up 6 bases and V 4 bases, and 9 bases lay outside the gene matches. There are 16 residues in the CDR3. DNA of the CDR3: TGTGCCAGCAGTTCCTTAAACAGGGGCTTTAATTCACCCCTCCACTTT. This translates into CASSSLNRGFNSPLHF.